The 21 T cell receptor beta chains below were found in one sample sequenced in a study of regulatory T cells in long-lasting Graves disease (dated by TCRdb to the early 2020s). This specimen's time point label, per the study, means: newly diagnosed GD, antithyroid drugs for less than 3 months. For both TCR sequencing and RNA sequencing, RNA was extracted from PBMCs using TRIzol. To prepare the library, multiplex PCR was applied. This sample was sequenced with an Illumina HiSeq 4000. CDR3 regions were amplified by Arm-PCR with iRepertoire HTBI primers to construct TCR beta libraries. The public reads were run again by TCRdb, first through fastp at Q25 and then through MiXCR, and only productive beta chains were kept. When rows share a CDR3 protein, they turn into one entry using the most common DNA and genes. This sample is represented by more than 450,000 distinct CDR3 sequences; 16% of them were singletons. In total, the top ten clones hold more than 9% of the sample.

The data were also submitted as part of a second study, on T cells in Graves' hyperthyroidism and ophthalmopathy.

This sample comprised peripheral blood mononuclear cells (PBMCs), obtained at new diagnosis, from a patient treated with antithyroid drugs. The origin of the receptors is a man in his forties with Graves disease. Donor details come from another sample of the same person, matched by shared clones.

In its sample, this clonotype was seen a few times. CDR3 protein: CASNDRSFGANVLTF. The CDR3 coding sequence is TGTGCCAGCAATGACAGGAGCTTTGGGGCCAACGTCCTGACTTTC. This sequence joins TRBV2 and TRBJ2-6; D is possibly TRBD1 (6 bases). Germline V lookup: CDR1 SNHLY, CDR2 FYNNEI. V was pared by 7 bases and J by 3 bases, with 13 bases between. The CDR3 runs to 15 residues.

This clonotype was detected many times. The chain joins TRBV7-9 to TRBJ1-3; no definite D call. Germline V lookup: CDR1 SEHNR, CDR2 FQNEAQ (reference sequence). The CDR3 is 16 residues long. Trimming removed 1 base at V and 0 bases at J, with 10 bases between. The CDR3 sequence is CASSLGAASSGNTIYF. In DNA form, the CDR3 reads TGTGCCAGCAGCTTAGGGGCAGCGAGCTCTGGAAACACCATATATTTT.

The chain carries TRBV19 and TRBJ2-1, with D uncertain. The CDR3 runs 15 residues. Deletions cut 6 bases from V and 8 bases from J, with 20 bases between. Germline lookup yields CDR1 LNHDA and CDR2 SQIVND (reference sequence). The CDR3: CASSSDMDLSYEQFF. The CDR3 nucleotides read TGTGCCAGTAGCTCCGACATGGATCTTTCCTATGAGCAGTTCTTC.

In regard to this clonotype: A read error may explain this, as a much larger clone is one base away. The chain employs TRBV12-3 or TRBV12-4 and TRBJ1-5; 7 bases fit TRBD1. J was trimmed by 6 bases and V by 6 bases; bases with no gene match: 11. The CDR3 is 15 amino acids. This CDR3 reads CASRPGGAGVQPQHF. For the CDR3, the DNA is TGTGCCAGCAGACCAGGGGGGGCAGGGGTTCAGCCCCAGCATTTT.

This clonotype has a count of ten or more. The chain joins TRBV7-9 to TRBJ2-3; 10 bases fit TRBD2. Trimming cost V 5 bases and J 0 bases; bases outside gene matches: 11. Germline CDR1 SEHNR, CDR2 FQNEAQ (reference sequence). CDR3 length: 18 residues. This CDR3 is CASSEPGLAGVSTDTQYF. The CDR3 DNA follows: TGTGCCAGCAGCGAGCCCGGGCTAGCGGGAGTTAGCACAGATACGCAGTATTTT.

This chain links TRBV9 with TRBJ2-1; 9 bases align to TRBD2. V was clipped by 0 bases and J by 6 bases; unmatched bases: 4. The CDR3 sequence is 15 residues long. The germline CDR1 and CDR2 sequences are SGDLS and YYNGEE. In nucleotides, the CDR3 is TGTGCCAGCAGCGTAGATGGCGGGAGGGGCAATGAGCAGTTCTTC. Residues: CASSVDGGRGNEQFF. The full variable domain, in which reference TRBV9 and TRBJ2-1 provide the parts outside the CDR3, is DSGVTQTPKHLITATGQRVTLRCSPRSGDLSVYWYQQSLDQGLQFLIQYYNGEERAKGNILERFSAQQFPDLHSELNLSSLELGDSALYFCASSVDGGRGNEQFFGPGTRLTVL.

This clonotype was seen many times. The rearrangement joins TRBV28 to TRBJ2-7; D perhaps matches TRBD2 (5 bases). CDR3 length equals 14 residues. Trimming took off 3 bases at V and 7 bases at J, with 16 bases between the two ends. CDR1 and CDR2 (germline): MDHEN, SYDVKM. This CDR3 reads CASSFGLTRREQYF. In DNA form, the CDR3 reads TGTGCCAGCAGTTTCGGTCTCACTAGGAGGGAGCAGTACTTC.

The CDR3 coding sequence is TGTGCCAGCAGGGGGCCCCGGGGGGGAACGAACACCGGGGAGCTGTTTTTT. Translating it yields CASRGPRGGTNTGELFF. V usage is TRBV12-3 or TRBV12-4 and J usage is TRBJ2-2; TRBD2 matches 8 bases. The CDR3 length is 17 residues. V dropped 6 bases and J dropped 0; count of bases not matched to a gene: 9.

This clonotype showed up just a few times. The gene calls are TRBV7-2 and TRBJ1-5; D call uncertain. The CDR3 has 13 amino acids. The V gene's germline CDR1 is SGHTA and CDR2 FQGNSA. V dropped 1 base and J dropped 4 bases, with 5 bases sitting between them. CDR3 amino acids: CASSLVENQPQHF. The CDR3 nucleotides are TGTGCCAGCAGCTTAGTAGAAAATCAGCCCCAGCATTTT.

In its sample, this clonotype was seen many times. The chain is built from TRBV28 and TRBJ2-5, with a tentative D call TRBD2 (6 bases). This CDR3 region has 15 residues. Per the germline V gene, CDR1 is MDHEN and CDR2 is SYDVKM. Trimming pared 5 bases from V and 5 bases from J, leaving 18 bases between. In DNA, the CDR3 is TGTGCCAGCAGTGAAACGAGAGGAAGCGGGGAGACCCAGTACTTC. Amino acids: CASSETRGSGETQYF. The full variable domain, with the rest looked up from reference TRBV28 and TRBJ2-5, is DVKVTQSSRYLVKRTGEKVFLECVQDMDHENMFWYRQDPGLGLRLIYFSYDVKMKEKGDIPEGYSVSREKKERFSLILESASTNQTSMYLCASSETRGSGETQYFGPGTRLLVL.

The chain recombines TRBV10-3 with TRBJ2-2; 12 bases map to TRBD2. This CDR3 region has 17 residues. CDR1 and CDR2 from the germline V gene are ENHRY and SYGVKD. Trimming at V came to 6 bases and at J to 7 bases, leaving 12 bases not matched to a gene. CDR3 nucleotide sequence: TGTGCCATCAGGGGGACTAGCGGGCCGTCGGGGATCGGGGAGCTGTTTTTT. It codes for CAIRGTSGPSGIGELFF.

The table lists this clonotype with a few counts. The genes are TRBV6-1 and TRBJ2-7; 9 nucleotides align to TRBD1. V shed 8 bases, J shed 5 bases, and the junction held 19 bases outside the gene matches. CDR1 is MNHNS and CDR2 is SASEGT in the germline V gene. The CDR3 extends over 17 amino acids. CDR3 coding DNA: TGTGCCAGCTACCCAGCACCTTCCGGGACAGGGAGGCACGAGCAGTACTTC. This sequence encodes CASYPAPSGTGRHEQYF.

This clonotype was recorded many times. V is TRBV7-2 and J is TRBJ2-3, with D hard to call. The V end lost 5 bases, the J end lost 3 bases, and 15 bases lay between the germline ends. Per the germline V gene, CDR1 is SGHTA and CDR2 is FQGNSA. The CDR3 contains 15 residues. This CDR3 reads CASSPASIQTDTQYF. CDR3 coding DNA: TGTGCCAGCAGCCCGGCCTCCATCCAAACAGATACGCAGTATTTT.

The sample holds a few counts of this clonotype. In DNA, the CDR3 is TGTGCCATCAGTGAGTCGGAGGGGAACACTGAAGCTTTCTTT. Encoded protein: CAISESEGNTEAFF. The V call is TRBV10-3, the J call TRBJ1-1, with D uncertain. V lost 0 bases to trimming and J lost 1 base, with 6 bases between them. CDR1 is ENHRY and CDR2 is SYGVKD in the germline V gene. The CDR3 spans 14 residues.

The sample holds a few counts of this clonotype. A much larger clonotype is one base distant, so this may be a read error. The chain combines TRBV11-2 with TRBJ2-7; D may be TRBD1 (5 bases). The V end lost 8 bases, the J end lost 3 bases, and 20 bases lay between the germline ends. The CDR3 length is 15 residues. Germline V gene sequence: CDR1 SGHAT, CDR2 FQNNGV. The CDR3 loop is CASGPPGKTGYEQYF. CDR3 nucleotides: TGTGCCAGCGGCCCCCCTGGGAAAACAGGCTACGAGCAGTACTTC.

This clonotype appeared many times. The chain is built from TRBV28 and TRBJ2-2; a possible D gene is TRBD2 (6 bases). Trimming took off 5 bases at V and 4 bases at J, with 17 bases between the two ends. This CDR3 contains 16 residues. The germline gives CDR1 MDHEN, CDR2 SYDVKM. The CDR3 DNA is TGTGCCAGCAGTGCGACTACTAGCATCGGCACCGGGGAGCTGTTTTTT. Protein: CASSATTSIGTGELFF.

This clonotype was recorded many times. The chain is built from TRBV15 and TRBJ1-2, with 7 bases aligning to TRBD1. V was pared by 1 base and J by 6 bases, with 2 bases of the junction left unmatched. CDR1 and CDR2 from the germline V gene are LNHNV and YYDKDF (reference sequence). The CDR3 extends over 13 amino acids. CDR3 bases: TGTGCCACCAGCAGAGTAGGGGGCGATGGCTACACCTTC. Translating it yields CATSRVGGDGYTF.

The chain carries TRBV5-4 and TRBJ1-1, with 8 bases aligning to TRBD1. Germline lookup yields CDR1 SGHNT and CDR2 YYREEE (reference sequence). CDR3 length equals 14 residues. V was clipped by 2 bases and J by 8 bases; unmatched bases: 8. The CDR3 sequence: CASSLEDRGTEAFF. The CDR3 region has the DNA TGTGCCAGCAGCTTAGAAGACAGGGGAACCGAAGCTTTCTTT.

The V gene is TRBV20-1, the J gene TRBJ2-7; a weak D match, TRBD1 (6 bases). Germline V gives CDR1 DFQATT, CDR2 SNEGSKA (reference sequence). The CDR3 runs 13 residues. Trimming took off 5 bases at V and 4 bases at J, with 15 bases between the two ends. As DNA, the CDR3 is TGCAGTGCTCCGGGGCAGGGGTTGTACGAGCAGTACTTC. As protein: CSAPGQGLYEQYF.

The chain has TRBV19 and TRBJ2-1, with 10 bases fitting TRBD2. The CDR3 sequence is 14 residues long. V trimming: 5 bases; J trimming: 7 bases; junction bases outside the gene matches: 5. Germline CDR1 and CDR2: LNHDA and SQIVND (reference sequence). CDR3 sequence (DNA): TGTGCCAGTAGTCCGGGACTAGCGTTGAATGAGCAGTTCTTC. Amino acids: CASSPGLALNEQFF.

The chain combines TRBV10-3 with TRBJ1-5; the D is unclear. Germline CDR1 and CDR2: ENHRY and SYGVKD. The CDR3 consists of 13 residues. Trimming shortened V by 4 bases and J by 3 bases, and 7 bases separated the two germline ends. The CDR3 loop reads CAISGGFNQPQHF. CDR3 nucleotide sequence: TGTGCCATCAGTGGAGGGTTCAATCAGCCCCAGCATTTT.